This T cell receptor beta chain stems from a study of blood T cell repertoires in COVID-19. At the level of the study: T cells, B-cell-depleted T cells, or PBMCs provided the cDNA or gDNA that served as material.

This CDR3 contains 18 residues. The germline CDR1 and CDR2 sequences are MDHEN and SYDVKM. Trimming cost V 4 bases and J 0 bases; bases outside gene matches: 8. The table came from immunoSEQ multiplex PCR; TCRdb's copy has only in-frame clones and leaves some out. Among more than 200,000 clones listed, approximately 90% were seen once. This receptor was obtained from a man aged 25 to 45 with COVID-19, enrolled during active disease. Sequenced material: peripheral blood. V gene TRBV28 combines with J gene TRBJ2-2; 10 bases agree with TRBD2. Here the CDR3 DNA reads TGTGCCAGCAGTTACCCGAGTAGCGGGAGGCCGAACACCGGGGAGCTGTTTTTT. Translated, it gives CASSYPSSGRPNTGELFF.